The 7 T cell receptor beta chains reported below all come from one sample, sequenced in a study of T cells in localized non-small cell lung cancer. Produced via immunoSEQ multiplex PCR; TCRdb's table is partial and in-frame only. The sample contains more than 1,200 clones, roughly a quarter of which appear only once. Sample: lung tumor tissue, taken before any cancer treatment. These receptors came from a man aged 40 to 75 with stage I squamous cell lung carcinoma.

In its sample, this clone ranks as large (0.1 to 1%). The chain couples TRBV29-1 to TRBJ1-2; D might be TRBD1 (5 bases). This CDR3 has 13 amino acids. Germline V gene sequence: CDR1 SQVTM, CDR2 ANQGSEA. V was shortened by 4 bases and J by 2 bases, with 11 bases between the two germline ends. The CDR3 is CSVALDINYGYTF. CDR3 in DNA: TGCAGCGTTGCTTTGGACATCAACTATGGCTACACCTTC. Full variable domain (rest looked up from reference TRBV29-1 and TRBJ1-2): SAVISQKPSRDICQRGTSLTIQCQVDSQVTMMFWYRQQPGQSLTLIATANQGSEATYESGFVIDKFPISRPNLTFSTLTVSNMSPEDSSIYLCSVALDINYGYTFGSGTRLTVV.

This clone has more than one count but fewer than ten. The gene calls are TRBV11-3 and TRBJ1-1; D may be TRBD1 (5 bases). The V gene's germline CDR1 is SGHNT and CDR2 YENEEA. The CDR3 runs 16 residues. V was pared by 1 base and J by 0 bases, with 12 bases between. The CDR3 here is CASSLGGIGMNTEAFF. Here the CDR3 DNA reads TGTGCCAGCAGCTTAGGGGGCATCGGAATGAACACTGAAGCTTTCTTT.

This clone has only one observation. The CDR3 loop reads CASSTDIPADGPQHF. For the CDR3, the DNA is TGTGCCAGCAGTACGGACATCCCGGCGGATGGTCCCCAGCATTTT. The rearrangement uses TRBV28 and TRBJ1-5, with TRBD1 as a possible D gene (5 bases). Trimming left V 5 bases short and J 10 bases short, with 21 bases between. The CDR3 runs to 15 residues. Germline lookup yields CDR1 MDHEN and CDR2 SYDVKM.

The chain is built from TRBV11-3 and TRBJ1-1; D is perhaps TRBD1 (6 bases). The germline V gene has CDR1 SGHNT and CDR2 YENEEA. This CDR3 has 14 amino acids. V shed 3 bases and J shed 3 bases, with 11 bases lying between them. The CDR3 loop reads CASSLGQGYTEAFF. DNA of the CDR3: TGTGCCAGCAGCTTGGGGCAGGGGTACACTGAAGCTTTCTTT.

V usage is TRBV11-3 and J usage is TRBJ1-5; 7 bases align to TRBD1. The germline V gene has CDR1 SGHNT and CDR2 YENEEA. V lost 6 bases, J lost 7 bases, and 9 bases stayed unmatched. The CDR3 runs 14 residues. The CDR3 sequence is CASSSGGLGQPQHF. CDR3 sequence (DNA): TGTGCCAGCAGTTCAGGGGGATTGGGACAGCCCCAGCATTTT.

The chain recombines TRBV6-8 with TRBJ2-7; D is perhaps TRBD2 (7 bases). V lost 8 bases to trimming and J lost 0 bases, with 20 bases between them. The germline V gene has CDR1 MNHGY and CDR2 SAAAGT. The CDR3 has 16 residues. Written as DNA, the CDR3 is TGTGCCAGCGGGGCCGCTGGGGGGGGGCCCTCCTACGAGCAGTACTTC. Translating it yields CASGAAGGGPSYEQYF.

The CDR3 sequence: CASSLARYNEQFF. CDR3 nucleotide sequence: TGTGCCAGTAGTTTAGCGAGATACAATGAGCAGTTCTTC. This chain connects TRBV19 to TRBJ2-1; TRBD2 is a possible D gene (5 bases). The germline V and J ends were trimmed by 5 bases and 4 bases, with 9 bases remaining between them. Germline CDR1 LNHDA, CDR2 SQIVND (reference sequence). The CDR3 length is 13 residues.